These T cell receptor beta chains were read from a single sample in a study of spatial heterogeneity in lung cancer. MiXCR, run by TCRdb on the 5' RACE reads, gives a single entry per CDR3 protein. The table shows 40,000 to 45,000 distinct CDR3 sequences, with nearly 7% occurring only once. The sample in question was PBMCs, obtained at surgery. Receptors were obtained from a female donor with early-stage non-small cell lung cancer. The CDR3 runs from the conserved cysteine through the conserved F or W. Fields, in order: V gene, clone size, D gene, J gene, CDR3 DNA, CDR3 protein. A D gene is named only where the DNA matches it firmly. Some rows have no size entry. The others give once, few or many, or a class for an expanded clone.

>TRBV12-3/TRBV12-4|many|.|TRBJ1-3
TGTGCCAGCAGTCAACAGAACACCATATATTTT
CASSQQNTIYF
>TRBV5-1|few|TRBD2|TRBJ2-5
TGCGCCAGCAGCGGTCCTAACAAGACTAGCGGGGGGCAGCAAGAGACCCAGTACTTC
CASSGPNKTSGGQQETQYF
>TRBV10-2|many|.|TRBJ2-1
TGCGCCAGCAGACCGAGACAGCTATACAATGAGCAGTTCTTC
CASRPRQLYNEQFF
>TRBV5-1|many|TRBD2|TRBJ2-3
TGCGCCAGCAGCTTCGGGGGGACAGATACGCAGTATTTT
CASSFGGTDTQYF
>TRBV7-9|many|TRBD1|TRBJ2-5
TGTGCCAGCAGCTCCCGGGACAGGGGAGAGACCCAGTACTTC
CASSSRDRGETQYF
>TRBV5-6|few|.|TRBJ2-7
TGTGCCAGCAGCTTCCCACAGGGTTTCCTCCTGGACGAGCAGTACTTC
CASSFPQGFLLDEQYF
>TRBV11-2|many|TRBD1|TRBJ2-7
TGTGCCAGCAGCGGGACAGCTGAACTACGAAGCCTATTGCAGTACTTC
CASSGTAELRSLLQYF
>TRBV10-3|many|.|TRBJ2-2
TGTGCCATCAGTGATCCCGGCATAATGGGGACCGGGGAGCTGTTTTTT
CAISDPGIMGTGELFF
>TRBV5-1|few|TRBD1|TRBJ1-5
TGCGCCAGCAGCAGGGGACAGGGAGATCAGCCCCAGCATTTT
CASSRGQGDQPQHF
>TRBV7-9|many|.|TRBJ2-7
TGTGCCAGCGAGGGCTCCTACGAGCAGTACTTC
CASEGSYEQYF
>TRBV6-1|.|TRBD1|TRBJ1-5
TGTGCCAGCAGTGACGGGGAGACAGGGTGGAATCAGCCCCAGCATTTT
CASSDGETGWNQPQHF
>TRBV20-1|.|.|TRBJ2-1
TGCAGTGCTACCCGATCGGGAGTGAGGTTTAGGAATGAGCAGTTCTTC
CSATRSGVRFRNEQFF
>TRBV3-1|few|TRBD1|TRBJ2-3
TGTGCCAGCAGCTCACGGACAGGGGGTGTGGGGACGCAGTATTTT
CASSSRTGGVGTQYF
>TRBV27|few|TRBD2|TRBJ2-3
TGTGCCAGCAGACCCGAGCGGGGGCCAAGCACAGATACGCAGTATTTT
CASRPERGPSTDTQYF
>TRBV20-1|many|.|TRBJ2-1
TGCAGTGCTAGTACGGGCTACAATGAGCAGTTCTTC
CSASTGYNEQFF
>TRBV18|few|.|TRBJ1-1
TGTGCCAGCTCGCCAAACAGGGACACTGAAGCTTTCTTT
CASSPNRDTEAFF
>TRBV9|few|.|TRBJ1-3
TGTGCCAGCAGCGTAAGGTCCGGGGATGGAAACACCATATATTTT
CASSVRSGDGNTIYF
>TRBV12-3/TRBV12-4|many|TRBD2|TRBJ2-5
TGTGCCAGCCATCAAACGGGGGGAGAGACCCAGTACTTC
CASHQTGGETQYF
>TRBV14|few|.|TRBJ1-3
TGTGCCAGCAGCCGACGACAAGCCATTTCTGGAAACACCATATATTTT
CASSRRQAISGNTIYF
>TRBV7-2|many|TRBD1|TRBJ1-1
TGTGCCAGCAGCGTCTCCGGGACAGGGCTCGGCATCGCTGAAGCTTTCTTT
CASSVSGTGLGIAEAFF
>TRBV18|.|.|TRBJ1-1
TGTGCCAGCTCACCGAGGGAAGACACTGAAGCTTTCTTT
CASSPREDTEAFF
>TRBV5-4|many|TRBD2|TRBJ2-1
TGTGCCAGCAGCTTGGAACGCGGGGGGGCCTTTGAGCAGTTCTTC
CASSLERGGAFEQFF
>TRBV5-1|many|.|TRBJ2-4
TGCGCCAGCAGCCCAGGGACGAACATTCAGTACTTC
CASSPGTNIQYF
>TRBV5-6|.|TRBD1|TRBJ1-2
TGTGCCAGCACCCGGGACAGCCCAGCCTATGGCTACACCTTC
CASTRDSPAYGYTF
>TRBV5-1|many|.|TRBJ2-6
TGCGCCAGCAGCTTGGCGGGACAATCGGGGGCCGGGGCCAACGTCCTGACTTTC
CASSLAGQSGAGANVLTF
>TRBV5-8|few|.|TRBJ1-4
TGTGCCAGCAGCTTGGGTACTACCGCAACTAATGAAAAACTGTTTTTT
CASSLGTTATNEKLFF
>TRBV4-1|many|.|TRBJ1-3
TGCGCCAGCAGCCTTACCTACGGAGCTGGAAACACCATATATTTT
CASSLTYGAGNTIYF
>TRBV7-9|many|.|TRBJ1-5
TGTGCCAGCAGCTTAGGGACCGACAATCAGCCCCAGCATTTT
CASSLGTDNQPQHF
>TRBV12-3/TRBV12-4|many|.|TRBJ2-2
TGTGCCAGCAGTACCACAGGGTCCACCGGGGAGCTGTTTTTT
CASSTTGSTGELFF
>TRBV15|.|.|TRBJ2-7
TGTGCCACCAGCAGAGATCAATACAGTTTCAACGAGCAGTACTTC
CATSRDQYSFNEQYF
>TRBV11-2|many|.|TRBJ1-5
TGTGCCAGCAGCTTAGAGGGGAGGGTGTCTCAGCCCCAGCATTTT
CASSLEGRVSQPQHF